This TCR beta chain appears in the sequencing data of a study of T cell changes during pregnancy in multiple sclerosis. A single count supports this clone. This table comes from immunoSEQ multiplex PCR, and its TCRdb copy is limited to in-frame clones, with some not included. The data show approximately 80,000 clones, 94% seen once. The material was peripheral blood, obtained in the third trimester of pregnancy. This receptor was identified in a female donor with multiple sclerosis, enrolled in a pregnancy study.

The CDR3 sequence: CASSLGQGKDNSPLHF. DNA of the CDR3: TGCGCCAGCAGCTTGGGACAGGGAAAAGACAATTCACCCCTCCACTTT. The V call is TRBV5-1, the J call TRBJ1-6; 7 bases agree with TRBD1. Germline V gene data show CDR1 as SGHRS and CDR2 as YFSETQ. The CDR3 spans 16 residues. Trimming removed 0 bases from V and 7 bases from J; junction bases left unmatched: 7.